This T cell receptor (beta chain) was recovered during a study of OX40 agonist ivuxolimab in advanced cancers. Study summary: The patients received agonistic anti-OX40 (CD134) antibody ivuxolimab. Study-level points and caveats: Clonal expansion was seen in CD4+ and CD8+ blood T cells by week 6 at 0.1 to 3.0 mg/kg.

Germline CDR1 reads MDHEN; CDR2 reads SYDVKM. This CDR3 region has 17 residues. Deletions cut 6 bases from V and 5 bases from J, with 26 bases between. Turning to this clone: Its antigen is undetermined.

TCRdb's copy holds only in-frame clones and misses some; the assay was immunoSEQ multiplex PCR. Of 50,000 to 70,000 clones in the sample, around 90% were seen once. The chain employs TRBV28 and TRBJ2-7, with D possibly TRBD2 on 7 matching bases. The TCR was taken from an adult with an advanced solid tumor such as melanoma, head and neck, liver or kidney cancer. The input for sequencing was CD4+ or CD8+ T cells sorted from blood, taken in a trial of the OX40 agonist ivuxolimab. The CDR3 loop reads CASRGGAARSRGNEQYF. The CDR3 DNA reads TGTGCCAGCAGGGGGGGGGCGGCCCGATCCAGAGGGAACGAGCAGTACTTC.